A single sample is the source of the 22 T cell receptor beta chains below, sequenced in a study of cytotoxic CD8 clonotypes in ibrutinib-treated CLL. The assay was immunoSEQ multiplex PCR, and TCRdb's table has in-frame clones only and misses some. The sample has 250,000 or so clones; 60% to 75% are singletons. The sample in question was PBMCs, obtained after 24 months of ibrutinib treatment. All receptors derive from a human donor with chronic lymphocytic leukemia.

The chain joins TRBV9 to TRBJ2-2; 8 bases agree with TRBD2. V lost 0 bases and J lost 0; bases outside the gene matches: 1. CDR3 length: 16 amino acids. Germline V CDR1 and CDR2: SGDLS, YYNGEE. For the CDR3, the DNA is TGTGCCAGCAGCGTAGCGGGACTAGCGAACACCGGGGAGCTGTTTTTT. Protein product: CASSVAGLANTGELFF.

The V gene is TRBV5-1, the J gene TRBJ2-1; TRBD2 matches 11 bases. The CDR3 spans 16 residues. V lost 4 bases, J lost 7 bases, and 10 bases stayed unmatched. Germline lookup yields CDR1 SGHRS and CDR2 YFSETQ. The CDR3 here is CASSSTTSGILNEQFF. The CDR3 DNA reads as TGCGCCAGCAGCAGCACGACTAGCGGGATTCTTAATGAGCAGTTCTTC.

V usage is TRBV6-5 and J usage is TRBJ1-2; TRBD1 might be the D (6 bases). CDR1 and CDR2 (germline): MNHEY, SVGAGI. The V and J ends lost 6 bases and 6 bases respectively, with 17 bases between them. CDR3 size: 14 residues. CDR3 loop: CASRSQGRPNGYTF. Here the CDR3 DNA reads TGTGCCAGCAGATCTCAGGGGAGGCCAAATGGCTACACCTTC.

This clone was counted once. The genes are TRBV5-4 and TRBJ1-1; D is unresolved. Germline CDR1 is SGHNT and CDR2 is YYREEE (reference sequence). The CDR3 runs to 13 residues. In DNA form, the CDR3 reads TGTGTCATGACTACGGGAGAAAACACTGAAGCTTTCTTT. It translates to CVMTTGENTEAFF. The variable domain in full, completed from reference TRBV5-4 and TRBJ1-1, reads ETGVTQSPTHLIKTRGQQVTLRCSSQSGHNTVSWYQQALGQGPQFIFQYYREEENGRGNFPPRFSGLQFPNYSSELNVNALELDDSALYLCVMTTGENTEAFFGQGTRLTVV.

This chain connects TRBV9 to TRBJ2-3, with 9 positions matching TRBD2. The CDR3 spans 17 residues. The germline V gene has CDR1 SGDLS and CDR2 YYNGEE. V shed 6 bases and J 3 bases; nucleotides not matched to a gene: 14. The chain's CDR3 is CASNRSPQREDTDTQYF. The CDR3 nucleotides read TGTGCCAGCAATCGCAGCCCCCAGCGGGAGGATACAGATACGCAGTATTTT.

The V call is TRBV28, the J call TRBJ2-4, with D unclear. The CDR3 sequence is 15 residues long. Germline CDR1 is MDHEN and CDR2 is SYDVKM. The V end lost 3 bases, the J end lost 0 bases, and 9 bases lay between the germline ends. The CDR3 sequence: CASSFLAIAKNIQYF. CDR3 DNA: TGTGCCAGCAGTTTCTTGGCAATAGCCAAAAACATTCAGTACTTC.

The sample holds a few counts of this clone. This rearrangement joins TRBV6-5 to TRBJ1-2; D may be TRBD1 (6 bases). V gave up 2 bases and J gave up 8 bases, with 15 bases separating them. CDR3 length: 14 residues. CDR1 MNHEY and CDR2 SVGAGI come from the germline V gene. The CDR3 here is CASSYGQPVEGYTF. DNA of the CDR3: TGTGCCAGCAGTTACGGACAGCCGGTAGAAGGCTACACCTTC.

The rearrangement joins TRBV6-6 to TRBJ2-1; 7 bases match TRBD2. CDR1 and CDR2 (germline): MNHNY, SVGAGI (reference sequence). Trimming at V came to 2 bases and at J to 0 bases, leaving 4 bases not matched to a gene. There are 16 residues in the CDR3. This CDR3 is CASSYASGYSYNEQFF. The CDR3, as DNA: TGTGCCAGCAGTTACGCTAGCGGTTACTCCTACAATGAGCAGTTCTTC.

The chain carries TRBV28 and TRBJ2-6; a weak D match, TRBD1 (5 bases). This CDR3 comprises 18 residues. V lost 2 bases to trimming and J lost 0 bases, with 14 bases between them. CDR1 and CDR2 (germline): MDHEN, SYDVKM. The CDR3 reads CASSLLSGIPSGANVLTF. The DNA of the CDR3 is TGTGCCAGCAGTTTACTCTCAGGGATACCCTCTGGGGCCAACGTCCTGACTTTC.

The V call is TRBV2, the J call TRBJ2-5, with 7 bases identical to TRBD2. V lost 9 bases, J lost 5 bases, and 6 bases stayed unmatched. The CDR3 is 12 amino acids. Germline CDR1 reads SNHLY; CDR2 reads FYNNEI. The CDR3: CARGLSLETQYF. CDR3 nucleotide sequence: TGTGCCAGGGGACTATCCTTGGAGACCCAGTACTTC.

The chain combines TRBV7-2 with TRBJ2-3; D gene unclear. The CDR3 is 14 residues long. Trimming took off 4 bases at V and 0 bases at J, with 8 bases between the two ends. Germline CDR1 and CDR2: SGHTA and FQGNSA. CDR3 sequence: CASSSRTSTDTQYF. The CDR3 nucleotides read TGTGCCAGCAGCTCAAGGACCAGCACAGATACGCAGTATTTT.

The chain recombines TRBV6-5 with TRBJ2-2; D unresolved. The germline V gene encodes CDR1 MNHEY and CDR2 SVGAGI. The CDR3 runs to 14 residues. V was shortened by 0 bases and J by 4 bases, with 6 bases between the two germline ends. In DNA, the CDR3 is TGTGCCAGCAGTTACTCGTTGATCACCGGGGAGCTGTTTTTT. As protein: CASSYSLITGELFF.

This sequence joins TRBV28 and TRBJ1-5; 10 positions match TRBD1. Trimming removed 3 bases from V and 11 bases from J; junction bases left unmatched: 7. CDR1 MDHEN and CDR2 SYDVKM come from the germline V gene. CDR3 size: 14 residues. This chain's CDR3 is CASSLRTGGMAQHF. CDR3 DNA: TGTGCCAGCAGTTTGAGGACAGGGGGGATGGCCCAGCATTTT. Complete variable domain (other parts from reference TRBV28 and TRBJ1-5): DVKVTQSSRYLVKRTGEKVFLECVQDMDHENMFWYRQDPGLGLRLIYFSYDVKMKEKGDIPEGYSVSREKKERFSLILESASTNQTSMYLCASSLRTGGMAQHFGDGTRLSIL.

This chain uses TRBV27 with TRBJ2-1; 10 bases agree with TRBD2. Per the germline V gene, CDR1 is MNHEY and CDR2 is SMNVEV (reference sequence). The CDR3 runs 12 residues. Trimming at V came to 10 bases and at J to 11 bases, leaving 8 bases not matched to a gene. The CDR3 nucleotides read TGTGCCACCGCAAGGACTAGCGGTAAGCAGTTCTTC. It specifies CATARTSGKQFF.

This sequence joins TRBV15 and TRBJ2-7; no clear D. The CDR3 length is 13 residues. Per the germline V gene, CDR1 is LNHNV and CDR2 is YYDKDF (reference sequence). V dropped 1 base and J dropped 3 bases, with 7 bases sitting between them. CDR3 sequence (DNA): TGTGCCACCAGCAGAGGGGCCAACTACGAGCAGTACTTC. Encoded protein: CATSRGANYEQYF.

The V and J genes are TRBV10-2 and TRBJ2-5; no clear D. Germline V CDR1 and CDR2: WSHSY, SAAADI. The CDR3 sequence is 12 residues long. V was pared by 5 bases and J by 5 bases, with 9 bases between. CDR3 sequence: CASSSPGETQYF. In DNA form, the CDR3 reads TGCGCCAGCAGTTCCCCCGGTGAGACCCAGTACTTC.

The chain joins TRBV28 to TRBJ1-2; D possibly corresponds to TRBD1 (5 bases). Per germline, CDR1 MDHEN and CDR2 SYDVKM. Trimming left V 6 bases short and J 4 bases short, with 15 bases between. The CDR3 loop spans 14 amino acids. The CDR3 nucleotides are TGTGCCAGCAGCCCAAGTTGGGGCACCTATGGCTACACCTTC. Its translation: CASSPSWGTYGYTF.

This chain joins TRBV6-1 and TRBJ2-7; TRBD1 matches 9 bases. V shed 10 bases and J 2 bases; nucleotides not matched to a gene: 6. This CDR3 has 13 amino acids. The germline V gene encodes CDR1 MNHNS and CDR2 SASEGT. The DNA for the CDR3 is TGTGCCACTAAGGGACAGGGAACCTACGAGCAGTACTTC. This codes for CATKGQGTYEQYF.

The CDR3 DNA sequence: TGCGCCAGCAGCTTGCTAGCGGGAGCGGATTCGGGAGAGCAGTACTTC. Amino acids: CASSLLAGADSGEQYF. The rearrangement joins TRBV5-1 to TRBJ2-7, with 10 positions matching TRBD2. V gave up 1 base and J gave up 7 bases; unmatched junction bases: 11. CDR3 length equals 16 residues. Per the germline V gene, CDR1 is SGHRS and CDR2 is YFSETQ.

This chain joins TRBV30 and TRBJ1-3; D ambiguous. Trimming cost V 4 bases and J 0 bases, with 13 bases left between them. The CDR3 extends over 15 amino acids. Germline assignment: CDR1 GTSNPN and CDR2 SVGIG (reference sequence). CDR3 sequence: CAWTPVGISGNTIYF. The CDR3 DNA is TGTGCCTGGACCCCGGTGGGGATCTCTGGAAACACCATATATTTT.

The chain joins TRBV7-2 to TRBJ2-7; D is possibly TRBD1 (6 bases). The V end lost 4 bases, the J end lost 0 bases, and 22 bases lay between the germline ends. CDR1 and CDR2 from the germline V gene are SGHTA and FQGNSA. This CDR3 region has 18 residues. CDR3 loop: CASSSHPLSTDSSYEQYF. The CDR3 DNA sequence: TGTGCCAGCAGCTCCCACCCCCTATCTACGGACAGCTCCTACGAGCAGTACTTC.

J is TRBJ2-3 and V is TRBV27; no firm D call. The CDR3 runs to 14 residues. V dropped 5 bases and J dropped 2 bases, with 11 bases sitting between them. CDR1 and CDR2 (germline): MNHEY, SMNVEV (reference sequence). The CDR3 region has the DNA TGTGCCAGCAGTCTGGACGGACCCACAGATACGCAGTATTTT. It specifies CASSLDGPTDTQYF.